Described below is a single T cell receptor (beta chain) sequence and its context. CDR3 length: 13 residues. Germline V gives CDR1 MNHEY, CDR2 SVGEGT. V lost 0 bases, J lost 4 bases, and 4 bases lay in between. This sample was taken from a study of response to subunit inactivated influenza vaccine. Via MiXCR, TCRdb re-called the RT-PCR reads, giving one row per CDR3 protein. The repertoire holds roughly 550,000 distinct CDR3 sequences, with around a quarter as singletons. A further study also used this sample, focusing on T cells expressing NK-cell markers. That publication notes: cDNA encoding TCR beta was synthesized via 5'RACE template switching incorporating UMIs. Dominant NKG2C+ clonotypes made up 1.0-7.0% of CD8+ T cells in six donors. The CD3+CD56-NKG2C+ fraction of four donors was likewise dominated by these clonotypes.

The V gene is TRBV6-2 or TRBV6-3, the J gene TRBJ1-5, with D unclear. Specimen: CD4+ T cells sorted from PBMCs, collected approximately 13 days after vaccination. The receptor was derived from a man aged 45 to 65 who received an inactivated influenza vaccine. The CDR3: CASSYSINQPQHF. For the CDR3, the DNA is TGTGCCAGCAGTTACTCGATTAATCAGCCCCAGCATTTT.